Listed here is a single TCR beta chain. No antigen is known for it. This sample is drawn from a study of T cell responses to AZD1222 COVID-19 vaccine. This CDR3 spans 15 amino acids. CDR1 is ENHRY, CDR2 SYGVKD, per germline. V dropped 2 bases and J dropped 0 bases, with 8 bases sitting between them. TCRdb's table, derived via immunoSEQ multiplex PCR, lists solely in-frame clones and lacks some. The sample consists of roughly 150,000 clones, more than 85% of them appearing once. Study-level results: In the spike-specific TCR repertoire, nearly half reportedly target unmutated variant regions. In all cases, repertoires were sampled only after the peak T cell response.

This chain joins TRBV10-3 and TRBJ1-5; a possible D gene is TRBD1 (5 bases). This TCR came from an adult in good health. The material was peripheral blood, obtained on day 0 of AZD1222 vaccination. Written as DNA, the CDR3 is TGTGCCATCAGTGAGGGGGGAAGTAGCAATCAGCCCCAGCATTTT. Translated: CAISEGGSSNQPQHF.